The clone carrying this T cell receptor beta chain was counted at least ten times. The sample is drawn from a study of blood T cells in healthy people across ages. RNA extraction gave at least 5.5 micrograms of total RNA per sample. Alongside a J-beta primer mix, a sample-barcoded 5' primer served in a second PCR lasting about 7 to 11 cycles. A single record per CDR3 protein comes from TCRdb applying MiXCR to the 5' RACE reads. The sample includes around 280,000 distinct CDR3 sequences, roughly 26% of them seen just once. The germline V gene has CDR1 SEHNR and CDR2 FQNEAQ (reference sequence). The CDR3 runs to 12 residues. The ends were cut back, 5 bases at V and 8 bases at J, with 12 bases in the middle.

The sequence derives from a woman in her 70s in good health. This chain joins TRBV7-9 and TRBJ1-2; no definite D call. Material: blood. The CDR3 DNA reads as TGTGCCAGCAGCCCGGGAATGGAAGGCTACACCTTC. Protein sequence: CASSPGMEGYTF.